The TCR beta chain described here comes from a study of T cells in Graves' hyperthyroidism and ophthalmopathy (dated by TCRdb to about 2019). Context from the whole study: To identify TCR V-J signatures that set the groups apart, the researchers used a discovery cohort of 100 patients, made up of under 50 with Graves' ophthalmopathy and 57 with stable Graves' hyperthyroidism. An independent validation cohort of around 20 hyperthyroidism patients and roughly 16 patients who later progressed to ophthalmopathy tested prospective prediction of ophthalmopathy. The approximately 100 discovery patients were randomly split 7:3 into training and test sets. In more than 5 Graves' hyperthyroidism patients, the study also compared T-cell repertoires from thyroid tissue with T-cell repertoires from blood. After blood sampling, hyperthyroidism patients were treated with methimazole at a starting dose of 30 mg daily, and ophthalmopathy patients were treated with high-dose intravenous methylprednisolone. TCR Vbeta CDR3 sequencing of approximately 140 peripheral blood samples (43 ophthalmopathy, roughly 74 hyperthyroidism and some 17 progressor patients) is reported in the paper.

There are a few counts of this clonotype. The antigen it recognizes is unknown. Within one base of it there is no much larger clone, and no base qualities were kept. The TCR beta CDR3 regions were amplified from the RNA transcripts. For the first round of RT-PCR on the TCR CDR3, the HTBI primer set was used together with the Qiagen OneStep RT-PCR kit. The libraries were constructed in a second round of multiplex PCR and then size-selected and purified. The libraries were sequenced on an Illumina HiSeq2000 using paired-end 100 bp reads. In the paper's pipeline: SOAPnuke was used to process the raw data, throwing out any read that contained adapters or uncalled bases, had a mean Phred below 15, or lacked an exact constant-primer or identifier match. High-quality paired reads were merged with COPE v1.2.5, and unique nucleotide sequences were defined as clonotypes. MiTCR v1.1 was used to align clonotypes to the IMGT TRBV, TRBD and TRBJ reference segments. Analysis was restricted to V-J combinations with a frequency above 0.0001, which covered just over 98% of repertoires. The TCS score was defined as F50 (clonal expansion) divided by E x V (chaos), with BLOSUM62-based TCRdist calculated between CDR3 peptides within each V-J. Welch's t-statistics and random forest reduced roughly 530 V-J features to 13, which were used in a naive Bayes classifier (R e1071). The Morisita-Horn index was used to measure how similar the thyroid and blood repertoires were. TCRdb applied fastp at Q25 and MiXCR to the public reads, then kept only in-frame beta chains. Rows with one shared CDR3 protein collapse into an entry with the most common genes and DNA. V and J calls and clone size were set by TCRdb, not the authors. Present in this sample are a few hundred thousand distinct CDR3 sequences, 35% to 55% of which were seen just once. The ten largest clones capture approximately 8.4% of the sample.

CDR3 length: 17 amino acids, cysteine to phenylalanine. The read is trimmed to its CDR3 DNA, 51 bases read in frame from base 1. CDR1 and CDR2 were assigned from the germline V gene as SGDLS and YYNGEE. After removal of 2 bases from V and 5 bases from J, the junction retains 9 bases not matched to a gene. A patient counted as having stable Graves' hyperthyroidism if no progression to ophthalmopathy occurred over 18 months of follow-up. Hyperthyroidism patients were newly diagnosed, with disease duration under 2 months, and aged 18 to 65 years. The study excluded patients with uncontrolled infections, other autoimmune diseases, pregnancy or lactation. Clinical symptoms, serum thyroxine and TRAb, thyroid ultrasound, and orbital computed tomography formed the basis for the diagnoses. Trizol reagent was used to extract total RNA, and RNA quality was then checked on an Agilent 2100 Bioanalyzer. Overall study outcomes, separate from this receptor: In validation, the model predicted progression to ophthalmopathy a median of about 6.8 months before onset, with roughly 70% sensitivity and roughly 72% specificity. No statistical method was used to set the sample size in advance, and investigators knew the group allocation. Most expanded thyroid clonotypes (frequency above 0.001) were also detected in blood, suggesting blood repertoires may reflect thyroid immune responses. In cross-validation, a model built on a 13 V-J signature told ophthalmopathy apart from stable hyperthyroidism with under 90% sensitivity and around 83% specificity, and in testing the same model reached 80%/75%.

The origin of this receptor is a woman aged 18 to 35 with Graves' hyperthyroidism. This sequence uses TRBV9 and TRBJ2-7; 14 bases in between match TRBD2. What was sequenced was peripheral blood or thyroid tissue (not recorded which). The CDR3 region reads CASSVGLAGVEGDEQYF. The nucleotide sequence reads as follows: TGTGCCAGCAGCGTGGGACTAGCGGGAGTTGAAGGTGACGAGCAGTACTTC.